The clone carrying this T cell receptor (beta chain) was seen once. Time point reported: 2014-2015 season, 7 days after vaccination. Profiling relied on immunoSEQ multiplex PCR, and the TCRdb table lists in-frame clones only, not all of them. The sample lists about 9,800 clones, about four fifths seen once, with around 0.3% in the top ten. This specimen comes from a study of follicular helper T cells after annual influenza vaccination. This TCR came from an adult who received the influenza vaccine. This sample comprised CXCR5- memory CD4+ T cells sorted from blood, obtained 7 days after influenza vaccination.

The CDR3 sequence is CASSGRQGVRKLFF. The CDR3 nucleotides read TGTGCCAGCAGCGGCAGACAGGGGGTTAGAAAACTGTTTTTT. The chain carries TRBV9 and TRBJ1-4, with TRBD1 matching over 9 bases. V shed 3 bases and J 10 bases; nucleotides not matched to a gene: 7. The CDR3 runs 14 residues. Per germline, CDR1 SGDLS and CDR2 YYNGEE.